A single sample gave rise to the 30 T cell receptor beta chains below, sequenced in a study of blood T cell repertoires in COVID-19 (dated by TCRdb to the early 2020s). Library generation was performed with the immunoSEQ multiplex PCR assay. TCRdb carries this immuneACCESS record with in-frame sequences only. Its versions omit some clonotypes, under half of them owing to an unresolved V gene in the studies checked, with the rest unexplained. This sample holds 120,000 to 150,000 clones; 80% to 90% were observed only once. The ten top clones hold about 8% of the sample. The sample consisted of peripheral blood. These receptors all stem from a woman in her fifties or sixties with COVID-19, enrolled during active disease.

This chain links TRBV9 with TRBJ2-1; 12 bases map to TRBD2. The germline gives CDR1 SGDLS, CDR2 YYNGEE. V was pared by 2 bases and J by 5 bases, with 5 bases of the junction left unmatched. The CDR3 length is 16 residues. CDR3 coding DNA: TGTGCCAGCAGCGTCCGACTAGCGGGGGTTCACAATGAGCAGTTCTTC. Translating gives CASSVRLAGVHNEQFF.

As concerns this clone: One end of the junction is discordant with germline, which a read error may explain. The CDR3 DNA reads as TGCGCCAGCAGCCAAGTGGGATACAGGGACGCGTCGGGCTACACATTC. It codes for CASSQVGYRDASGYTF. The chain is built from TRBV4-1 and TRBJ1-2, with D tentatively TRBD1 (6 bases). CDR3 length: 16 residues. The V gene's germline CDR1 is MGHRA and CDR2 YSYEKL.

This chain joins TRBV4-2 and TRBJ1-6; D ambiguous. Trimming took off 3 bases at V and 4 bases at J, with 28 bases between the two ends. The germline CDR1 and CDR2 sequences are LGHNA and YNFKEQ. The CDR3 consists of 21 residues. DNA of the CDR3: TGTGCCAGCAGCCACCGAGAGGTTTCCTTCCCCCCGCCGTTATATAATTCACCCCTCCACTTT. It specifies CASSHREVSFPPPLYNSPLHF.

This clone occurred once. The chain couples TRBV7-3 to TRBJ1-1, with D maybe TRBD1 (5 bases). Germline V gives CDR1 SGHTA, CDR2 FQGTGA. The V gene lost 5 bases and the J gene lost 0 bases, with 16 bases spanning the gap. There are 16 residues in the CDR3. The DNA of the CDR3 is TGTGCCAGCAGCCCAGCGGGGCTATCCGTGAACACTGAAGCTTTCTTT. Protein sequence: CASSPAGLSVNTEAFF.

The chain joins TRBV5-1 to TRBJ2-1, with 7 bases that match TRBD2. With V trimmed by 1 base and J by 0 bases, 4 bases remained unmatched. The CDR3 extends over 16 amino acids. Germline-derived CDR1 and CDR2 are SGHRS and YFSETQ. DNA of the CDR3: TGCGCCAGCAGCTTGAACGCGGGGGACTCCTACAATGAGCAGTTCTTC. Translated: CASSLNAGDSYNEQFF.

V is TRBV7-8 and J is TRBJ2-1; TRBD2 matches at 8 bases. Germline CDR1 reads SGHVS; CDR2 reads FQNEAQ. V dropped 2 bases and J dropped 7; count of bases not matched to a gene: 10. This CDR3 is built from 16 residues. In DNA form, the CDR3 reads TGTGCCAGCAGCTTATTAGTGCGGGGGGCGAGAAATGAGCAGTTCTTC. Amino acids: CASSLLVRGARNEQFF.

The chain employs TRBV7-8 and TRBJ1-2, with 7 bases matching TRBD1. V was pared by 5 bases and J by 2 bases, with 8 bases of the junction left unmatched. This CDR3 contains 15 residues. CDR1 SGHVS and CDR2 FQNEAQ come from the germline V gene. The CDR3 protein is CASSVTGTENYGYTF. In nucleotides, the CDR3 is TGTGCCAGCAGCGTGACCGGGACAGAGAACTATGGCTACACCTTC.

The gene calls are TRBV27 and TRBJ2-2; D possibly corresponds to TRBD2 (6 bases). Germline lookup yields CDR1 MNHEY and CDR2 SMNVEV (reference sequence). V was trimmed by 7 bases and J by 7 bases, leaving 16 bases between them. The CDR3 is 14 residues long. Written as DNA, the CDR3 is TGTGCCAGCACCCCTGGGGGGTACGGCGGGGAGCTGTTTTTT. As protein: CASTPGGYGGELFF.

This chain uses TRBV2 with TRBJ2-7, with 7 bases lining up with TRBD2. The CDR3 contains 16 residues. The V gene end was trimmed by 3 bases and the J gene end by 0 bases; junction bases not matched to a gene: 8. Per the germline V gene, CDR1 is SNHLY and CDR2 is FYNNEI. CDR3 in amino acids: CASSEDRGGGSYEQYF. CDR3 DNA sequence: TGTGCCAGCAGTGAGGACCGTGGCGGGGGCTCCTACGAGCAGTACTTC.

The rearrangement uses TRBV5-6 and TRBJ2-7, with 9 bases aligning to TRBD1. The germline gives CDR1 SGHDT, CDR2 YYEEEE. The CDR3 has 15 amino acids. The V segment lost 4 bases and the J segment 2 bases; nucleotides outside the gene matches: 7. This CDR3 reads CASSTPGQGPYEQYF. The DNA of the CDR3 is TGTGCCAGCAGCACTCCGGGACAGGGACCCTACGAGCAGTACTTC.

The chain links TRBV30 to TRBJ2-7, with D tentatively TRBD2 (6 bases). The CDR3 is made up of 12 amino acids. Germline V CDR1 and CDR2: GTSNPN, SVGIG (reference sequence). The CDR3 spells CALAGGGYEQYF. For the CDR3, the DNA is TGTGCTCTTGCCGGGGGAGGCTACGAGCAGTACTTC.

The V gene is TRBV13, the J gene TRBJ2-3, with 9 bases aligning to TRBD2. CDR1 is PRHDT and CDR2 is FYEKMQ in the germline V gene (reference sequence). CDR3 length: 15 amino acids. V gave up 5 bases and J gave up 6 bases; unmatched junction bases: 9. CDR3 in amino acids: CASSPGLAGRDTQYF. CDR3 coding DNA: TGTGCCAGCAGCCCGGGACTAGCCGGCCGGGATACGCAGTATTTT.

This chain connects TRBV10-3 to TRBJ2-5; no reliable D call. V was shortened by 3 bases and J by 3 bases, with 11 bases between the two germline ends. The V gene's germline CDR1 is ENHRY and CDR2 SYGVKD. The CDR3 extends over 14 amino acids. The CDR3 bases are TGTGCCATCAGTGACAGGTCAGCTAAAGAGACCCAGTACTTC. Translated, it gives CAISDRSAKETQYF.

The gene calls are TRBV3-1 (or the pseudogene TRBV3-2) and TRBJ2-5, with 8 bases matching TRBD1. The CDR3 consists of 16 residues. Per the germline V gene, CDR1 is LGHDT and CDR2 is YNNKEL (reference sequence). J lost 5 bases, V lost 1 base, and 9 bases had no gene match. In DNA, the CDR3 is TGTGCCAGCAGCCAAGGTGGTCAGGGGGCCTTGGAGACCCAGTACTTC. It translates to CASSQGGQGALETQYF.

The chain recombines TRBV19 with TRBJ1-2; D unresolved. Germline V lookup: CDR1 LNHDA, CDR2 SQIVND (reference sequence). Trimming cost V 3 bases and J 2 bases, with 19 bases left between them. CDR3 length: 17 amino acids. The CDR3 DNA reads TGTGCCAGTAGTATTGCACGAGGGCACCCGCAGAACTATGGCTACACCTTC. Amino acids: CASSIARGHPQNYGYTF. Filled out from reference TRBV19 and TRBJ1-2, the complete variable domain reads DGGITQSPKYLFRKEGQNVTLSCEQNLNHDAMYWYRQDPGQGLRLIYYSQIVNDFQKGDIAEGYSVSREKKESFPLTVTSAQKNPTAFYLCASSIARGHPQNYGYTFGSGTRLTVV.

CDR3 coding DNA: TGTGCCAGCAGCCCCTCCGTGTCGGGGGCCTACGAGCAGTACTTC. It yields the protein CASSPSVSGAYEQYF. The V gene is TRBV7-2, the J gene TRBJ2-7, with D possibly TRBD2 on 6 matching bases. CDR3 length: 15 amino acids. V was cut by 5 bases and J by 2 bases, with 16 bases left in between. CDR1 SGHTA and CDR2 FQGNSA come from the germline V gene. Full variable domain (outside the CDR3, taken from reference TRBV7-2 and TRBJ2-7): GAGVSQSPSNKVTEKGKDVELRCDPISGHTALYWYRQSLGQGLEFLIYFQGNSAPDKSGLPSDRFSAERTGGSVSTLTIQRTQQEDSAVYLCASSPSVSGAYEQYFGPGTRLTVT.

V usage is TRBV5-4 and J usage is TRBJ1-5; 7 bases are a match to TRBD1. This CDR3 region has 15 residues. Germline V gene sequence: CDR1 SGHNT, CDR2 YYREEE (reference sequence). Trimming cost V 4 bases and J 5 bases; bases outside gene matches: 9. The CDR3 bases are TGTGCCAGCAGCACTTATGACAGGGTCGATCAGCCCCAGCATTTT. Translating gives CASSTYDRVDQPQHF.

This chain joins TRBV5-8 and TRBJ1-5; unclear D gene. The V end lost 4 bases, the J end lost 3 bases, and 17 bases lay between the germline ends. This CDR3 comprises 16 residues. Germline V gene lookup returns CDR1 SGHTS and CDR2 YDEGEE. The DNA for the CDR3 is TGTGCCAGCAGCCCGAGCGGTGGGTCAAACAATCAGCCCCAGCATTTT. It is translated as CASSPSGGSNNQPQHF. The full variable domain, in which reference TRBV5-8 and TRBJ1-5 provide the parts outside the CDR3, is EAGVTQSPTHLIKTRGQQATLRCSPISGHTSVYWYQQALGLGLQFLLWYDEGEERNRGNFPPRFSGRQFPNYSSELNVNALELEDSALYLCASSPSGGSNNQPQHFGDGTRLSIL.

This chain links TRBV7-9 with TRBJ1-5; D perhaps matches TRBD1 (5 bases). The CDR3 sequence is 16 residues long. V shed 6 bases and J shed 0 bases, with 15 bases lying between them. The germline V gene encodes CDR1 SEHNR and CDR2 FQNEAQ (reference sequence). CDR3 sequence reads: CASSAEGQYSNQPQHF. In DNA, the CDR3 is TGTGCCAGCAGTGCGGAGGGGCAGTATAGCAATCAGCCCCAGCATTTT. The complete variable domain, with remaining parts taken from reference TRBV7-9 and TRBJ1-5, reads DTGVSQNPRHKITKRGQNVTFRCDPISEHNRLYWYRQTLGQGPEFLTYFQNEAQLEKSRLLSDRFSAERPKGSFSTLEIQRTEQGDSAMYLCASSAEGQYSNQPQHFGDGTRLSIL.

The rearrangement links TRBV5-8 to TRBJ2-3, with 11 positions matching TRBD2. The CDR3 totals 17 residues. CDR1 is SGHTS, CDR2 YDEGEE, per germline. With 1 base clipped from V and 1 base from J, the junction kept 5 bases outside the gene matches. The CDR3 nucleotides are TGTGCCAGCAGCTTGATACTAGCGGGGGCCGGCACAGATACGCAGTATTTT. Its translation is CASSLILAGAGTDTQYF.

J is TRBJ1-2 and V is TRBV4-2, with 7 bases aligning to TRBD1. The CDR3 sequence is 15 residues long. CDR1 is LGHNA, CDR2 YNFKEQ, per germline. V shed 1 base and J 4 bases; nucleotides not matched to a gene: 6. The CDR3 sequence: CASSQVRDRVYGYTF. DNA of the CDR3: TGTGCCAGCAGCCAAGTACGTGACAGGGTCTATGGCTACACCTTC.

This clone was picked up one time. The CDR3: CASSLAVYGYTF. The CDR3 DNA is TGTGCCAGCAGCTTAGCCGTCTATGGCTACACCTTC. The chain carries TRBV11-3 and TRBJ1-2; no clear D. CDR1 is SGHNT, CDR2 YENEEA, per germline. CDR3 length: 12 residues. V lost 1 base, J lost 4 bases, and 4 bases lay in between.

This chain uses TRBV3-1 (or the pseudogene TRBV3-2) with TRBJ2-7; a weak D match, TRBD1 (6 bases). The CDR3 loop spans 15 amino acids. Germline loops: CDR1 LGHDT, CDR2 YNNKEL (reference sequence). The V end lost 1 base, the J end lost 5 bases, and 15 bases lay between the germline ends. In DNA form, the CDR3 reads TGTGCCAGCAGCCAAGGGGGGACATTTCCCCACGAGCAGTACTTC. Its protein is CASSQGGTFPHEQYF.

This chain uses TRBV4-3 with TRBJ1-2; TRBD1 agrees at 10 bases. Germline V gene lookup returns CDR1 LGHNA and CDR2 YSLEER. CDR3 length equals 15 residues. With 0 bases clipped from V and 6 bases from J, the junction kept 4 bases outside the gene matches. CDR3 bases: TGCGCCAGCAGCCAAGATTGGGACAGGGGAGATGGCTACACCTTC. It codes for CASSQDWDRGDGYTF.

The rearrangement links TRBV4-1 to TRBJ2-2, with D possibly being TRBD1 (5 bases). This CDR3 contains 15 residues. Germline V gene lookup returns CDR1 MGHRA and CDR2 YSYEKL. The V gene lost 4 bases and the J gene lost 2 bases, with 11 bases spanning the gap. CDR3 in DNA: TGCGCCAGCAGCCCTCGACAGCTAAACACCGGGGAGCTGTTTTTT. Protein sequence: CASSPRQLNTGELFF.

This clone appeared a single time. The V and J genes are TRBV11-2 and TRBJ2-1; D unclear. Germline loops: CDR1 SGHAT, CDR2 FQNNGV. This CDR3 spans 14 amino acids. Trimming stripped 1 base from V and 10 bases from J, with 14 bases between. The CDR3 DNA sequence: TGTGCCAGCAGCTTAGCCCCCGACTCTGACGAGCAGTTCTTC. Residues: CASSLAPDSDEQFF.

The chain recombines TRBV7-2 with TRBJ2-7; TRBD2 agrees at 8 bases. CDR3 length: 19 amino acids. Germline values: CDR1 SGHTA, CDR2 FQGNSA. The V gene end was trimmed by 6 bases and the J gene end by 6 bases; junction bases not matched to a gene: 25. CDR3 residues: CASRPRPPEGLGSGGEQYF. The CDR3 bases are TGTGCCAGCAGACCCCGCCCCCCTGAGGGACTAGGATCCGGGGGCGAGCAGTACTTC. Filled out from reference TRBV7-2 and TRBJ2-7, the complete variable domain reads GAGVSQSPSNKVTEKGKDVELRCDPISGHTALYWYRQSLGQGLEFLIYFQGNSAPDKSGLPSDRFSAERTGGSVSTLTIQRTQQEDSAVYLCASRPRPPEGLGSGGEQYFGPGTRLTVT.

As DNA, the CDR3 is TGTGCCAGCAGACCGACAGGGAGGAACGGGGAGCTGTTTTTT. Translating gives CASRPTGRNGELFF. The chain carries TRBV28 and TRBJ2-2; tentatively, D is TRBD1 (7 bases). V lost 6 bases, J lost 7 bases, and 15 bases lay in between. CDR3 length: 14 residues. CDR1 MDHEN and CDR2 SYDVKM come from the germline V gene.

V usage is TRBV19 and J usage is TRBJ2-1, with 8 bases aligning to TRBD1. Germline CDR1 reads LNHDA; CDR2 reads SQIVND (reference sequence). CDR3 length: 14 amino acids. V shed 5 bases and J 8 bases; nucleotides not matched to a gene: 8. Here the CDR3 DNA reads TGTGCCAGTAGTGTCCAGGGGGCTTCGGATGAGCAGTTCTTC. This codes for CASSVQGASDEQFF.

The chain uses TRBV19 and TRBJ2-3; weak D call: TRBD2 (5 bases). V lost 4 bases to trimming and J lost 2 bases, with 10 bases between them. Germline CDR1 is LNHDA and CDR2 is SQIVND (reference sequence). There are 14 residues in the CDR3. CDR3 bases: TGTGCCAGTAGTAACGGGGAACACACAGATACGCAGTATTTT. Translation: CASSNGEHTDTQYF.